This T cell receptor beta chain was identified during a study of a mutant IDH1 vaccine in newly diagnosed glioma. Overall study: Vaccinations were initiated 4-6 weeks following radiotherapy alone, or were given together with temozolomide cycles.

The germline gives CDR1 SGHDN, CDR2 FVKESK. Trimming removed 4 bases from V and 4 bases from J; junction bases left unmatched: 5. CDR3 length: 15 residues. Sample time point: week 35, safety follow-up. One vaccine dose held 300 ug of mutant IDH1 20-mer peptide and came with topical imiquimod. The protocol was immunoSEQ multiplex PCR, while the TCRdb copy is restricted to in-frame clones and leaves out a portion. The sample consists of more than 55,000 clones, around 80% of them appearing once. Note on this clone: The target antigen is unknown.

Specimen: PBMCs, collected from a glioma patient whose treatment included an IDH1 peptide vaccine. V usage is TRBV14 and J usage is TRBJ2-1; 9 nucleotides align to TRBD1. This sequence was found in a man under 40 with glioma. This chain's CDR3 is CASSPLDRGYNEQFF. The CDR3 nucleotides are TGTGCCAGCAGCCCTCTGGACAGGGGATACAATGAGCAGTTCTTC.